This TCR beta chain was found in a study of response to subunit inactivated influenza vaccine (dated by TCRdb to the late 2010s). Describing the broader study: Deep quantitative T cell receptor repertoire profiling was used in the study to track responses to a trivalent subunit inactivated influenza vaccine.

Results the study describes overall, beyond this receptor: It was suggested by the authors that each seasonal influenza vaccination may recruit only a limited number of new T cells.

Libraries were made using RT-PCR. Reads for this sample came from an Illumina HiSeq 2500. The public sequencing data were trimmed at Q25 with fastp and processed into clonotypes with MiXCR by TCRdb, which kept only in-frame beta chains. Rows merge per CDR3 protein into single entries with the most common DNA and genes. A total of roughly 550,000 distinct CDR3 sequences appear in this sample, around 25% of them only once. Of the sample, 2.5% to 3.5% is held by the ten largest clones. This clonotype was seen only a few times. Its antigen specificity is not known. Qualities for individual bases were not recorded, and no much larger clone is one base off. CDR1 LNHNV and CDR2 YYDKDF were looked up in the germline V gene (reference sequence). The cysteine opens and the phenylalanine closes a CDR3 of 12 amino acids. Only CDR3 DNA remains: 36 bases, in frame from the first base. The germline ends are 9 bases apart after V is trimmed by 5 bases and J by 7 bases.

The same sample was also studied in work on T cells expressing NK-cell markers. As noted in the second study: 5'RACE template switching, by which a universal primer site and unique molecular identifiers were added, was used to make TCR beta cDNA libraries. Several donors provided sorted CD3+CD56+NKG2C+, CD3+CD56+NKG2C- and CD3+CD56-NKG2C+ T-cell subsets, whose TCR beta-chain repertoires were profiled. Of the eight sequenced donors, seven were found to be HCMV-seropositive and one was found to be HCMV-seronegative. To restrict sorting to alphabetaTCR-expressing T cells, an anti-gammadeltaTCR antibody was added in several experiments. For five or six donors, the dominant CD3+CD56+NKG2C+ clonotypes were among the top 10 CD8+ clonotypes and accounted for about 1.0-8% of CD8+ T cells. Those dominant clonotypes were again the most abundant among CD3+CD56-NKG2C+ cells in a handful of donors, at about 25-65%. Whether the expanded NKG2C-expressing T cell clones were specific for HCMV antigens remained unclear. All eight donors whose samples were sequenced were randomly selected healthy volunteers, three of them men and five women. To determine HCMV serostatus, a commercial ELISA kit was used to detect HCMV-specific IgG in serum. Ficoll density gradient centrifugation was used to isolate peripheral blood mononuclear cells from blood. Using Miltenyi isolation kits, CD4+ and CD8+ T cells were isolated from PBMC through magnetic immunoseparation. Priming for cDNA synthesis came from the TCR beta constant segment, and two successive PCR amplification steps followed. Sequencing of the libraries produced 2 x 150 bp reads on Illumina HiSeq 2000/2500, MiSeq or NextSeq. MIGEC handled demultiplexing of the reads and grouping by UMI, while MiTCR was used to assemble and quantify clonotypes. To exclude erroneous sequences, only TCR cDNA sequences supported by at least two reads were retained. Downstream repertoire analysis used the tcR package, and clonotypes were matched across fractions by CDR3 nucleotide sequence plus V segment. VDJmatch was used to annotate antigen specificity against VDJdb, with one amino acid substitution in CDR3 permitted.

The source material was CD4+ T cells sorted from PBMCs, sampled about 12 days after vaccination. The chain was built from TRBV15 and TRBJ1-5, and the D gene may be TRBD1, 6 bases matching. The TCR sequence derives from a man over 45 who received an inactivated influenza vaccine. Donor details come from another sample of the same person, matched by shared clones. The nucleotide sequence is TGTGCCACCAGCCGCAGGGGCCAGCCCCAGCATTTT. Translated, this is CATSRRGQPQHF.